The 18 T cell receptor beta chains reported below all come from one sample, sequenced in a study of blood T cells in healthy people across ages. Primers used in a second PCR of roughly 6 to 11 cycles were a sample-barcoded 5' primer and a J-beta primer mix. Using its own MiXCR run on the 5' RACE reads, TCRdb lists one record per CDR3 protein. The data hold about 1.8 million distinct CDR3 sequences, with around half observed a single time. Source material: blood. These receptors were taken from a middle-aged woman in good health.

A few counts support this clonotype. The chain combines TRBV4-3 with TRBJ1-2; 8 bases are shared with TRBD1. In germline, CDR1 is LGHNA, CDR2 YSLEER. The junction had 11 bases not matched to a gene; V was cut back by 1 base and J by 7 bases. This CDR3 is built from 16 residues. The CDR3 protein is CASSQARTGLFGGYTF. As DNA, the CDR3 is TGCGCCAGCAGCCAAGCCCGGACAGGGTTGTTTGGTGGCTACACCTTC.

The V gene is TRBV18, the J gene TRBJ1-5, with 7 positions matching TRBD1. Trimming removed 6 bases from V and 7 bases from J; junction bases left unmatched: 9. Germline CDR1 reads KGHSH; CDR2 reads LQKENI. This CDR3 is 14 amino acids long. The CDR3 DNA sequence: TGTGCCAGCTCGCGAGACAGGGAGGGGCAGCCCCAGCATTTT. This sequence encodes CASSRDREGQPQHF.

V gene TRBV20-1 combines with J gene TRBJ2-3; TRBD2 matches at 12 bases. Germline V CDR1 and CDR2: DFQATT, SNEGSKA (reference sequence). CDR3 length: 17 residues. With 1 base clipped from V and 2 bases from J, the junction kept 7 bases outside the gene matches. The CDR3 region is CSARAGGLAGNTDTQYF. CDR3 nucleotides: TGCAGTGCTAGAGCGGGTGGACTAGCGGGAAACACAGATACGCAGTATTTT.

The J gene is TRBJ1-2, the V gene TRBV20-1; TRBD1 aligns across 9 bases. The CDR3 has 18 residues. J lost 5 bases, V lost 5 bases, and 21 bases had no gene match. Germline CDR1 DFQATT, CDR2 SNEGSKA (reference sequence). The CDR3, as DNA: TGCAGTGCTCTCCCGGCGGGGGACAGGGATATCGCTTCGTATGGCTACACCTTC. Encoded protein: CSALPAGDRDIASYGYTF.

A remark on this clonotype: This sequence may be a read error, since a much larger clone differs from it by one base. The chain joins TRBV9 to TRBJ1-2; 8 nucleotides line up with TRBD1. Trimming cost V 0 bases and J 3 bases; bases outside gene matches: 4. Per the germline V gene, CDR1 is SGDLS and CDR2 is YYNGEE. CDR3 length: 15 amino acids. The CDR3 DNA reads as TGTGCCAGCAGCGTAGGGACAGGGAGCGACTATGGCTACACCTTC. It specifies CASSVGTGSDYGYTF.

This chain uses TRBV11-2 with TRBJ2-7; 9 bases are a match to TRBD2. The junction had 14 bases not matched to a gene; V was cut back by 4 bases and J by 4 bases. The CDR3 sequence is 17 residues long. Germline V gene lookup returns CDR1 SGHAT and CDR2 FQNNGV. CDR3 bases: TGTGCCAGCAGCTCCCAAACCGGGACTAGCAGTACGTACGAGCAGTACTTC. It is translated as CASSSQTGTSSTYEQYF.

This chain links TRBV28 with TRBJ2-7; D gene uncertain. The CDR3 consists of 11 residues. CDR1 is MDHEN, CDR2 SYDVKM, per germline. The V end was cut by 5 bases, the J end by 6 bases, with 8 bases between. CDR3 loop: CASSTLVEQYF. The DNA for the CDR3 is TGTGCCAGCAGTACCCTAGTCGAGCAGTACTTC.

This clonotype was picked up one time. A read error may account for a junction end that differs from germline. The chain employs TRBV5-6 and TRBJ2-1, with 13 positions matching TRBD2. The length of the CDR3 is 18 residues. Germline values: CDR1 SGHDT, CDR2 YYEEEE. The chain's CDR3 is CASSPTTSGGSSYNGQFF. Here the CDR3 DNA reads TGTGCCAGCAGCCCGACGACTAGCGGGGGGAGCTCCTACAATGGGCAGTTCTTC.

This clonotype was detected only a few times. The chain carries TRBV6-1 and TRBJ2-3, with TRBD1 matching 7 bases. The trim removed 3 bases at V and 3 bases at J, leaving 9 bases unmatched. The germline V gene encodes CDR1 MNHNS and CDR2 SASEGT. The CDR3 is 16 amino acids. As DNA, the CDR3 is TGTGCCAGCAGTGAGGATTACAGGGGTTTGACAGATACGCAGTATTTT. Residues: CASSEDYRGLTDTQYF.

CDR3 protein: CASSLVTFRTNYGYTF. CDR3 nucleotide sequence: TGTGCCAGCAGCTTAGTGACGTTTAGAACTAACTATGGCTACACCTTC. V usage is TRBV11-2 and J usage is TRBJ1-2; no clear D. The germline CDR1 and CDR2 sequences are SGHAT and FQNNGV. Trimming pared 1 base from V and 0 bases from J, leaving 12 bases between. The CDR3 is 16 amino acids.

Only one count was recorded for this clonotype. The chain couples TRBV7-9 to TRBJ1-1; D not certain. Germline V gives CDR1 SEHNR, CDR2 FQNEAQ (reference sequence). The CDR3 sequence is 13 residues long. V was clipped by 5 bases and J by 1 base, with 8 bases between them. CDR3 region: CASSQQTNTEAFF. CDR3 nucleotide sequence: TGTGCCAGCAGCCAGCAAACGAACACTGAAGCTTTCTTT.

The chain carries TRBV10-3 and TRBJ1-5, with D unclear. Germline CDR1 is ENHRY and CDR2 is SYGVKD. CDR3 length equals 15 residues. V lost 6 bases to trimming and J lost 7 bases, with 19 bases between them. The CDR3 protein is CAISPSADPEQPQHF. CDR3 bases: TGTGCCATCAGCCCATCCGCCGACCCGGAGCAGCCCCAGCATTTT.

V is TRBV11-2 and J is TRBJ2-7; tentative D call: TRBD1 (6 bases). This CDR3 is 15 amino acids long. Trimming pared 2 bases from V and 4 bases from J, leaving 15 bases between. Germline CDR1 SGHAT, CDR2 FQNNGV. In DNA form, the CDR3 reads TGTGCCAGCAGCTTACCCCGATTCCAGGGGTACGAGCAGTACTTC. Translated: CASSLPRFQGYEQYF.

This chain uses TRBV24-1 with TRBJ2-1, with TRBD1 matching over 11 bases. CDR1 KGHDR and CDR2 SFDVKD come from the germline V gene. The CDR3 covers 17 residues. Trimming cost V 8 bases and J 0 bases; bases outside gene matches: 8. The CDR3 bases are TGTGCCACCAAGGCTCCGGGACAGGGGGGCTCCTACAATGAGCAGTTCTTC. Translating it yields CATKAPGQGGSYNEQFF.

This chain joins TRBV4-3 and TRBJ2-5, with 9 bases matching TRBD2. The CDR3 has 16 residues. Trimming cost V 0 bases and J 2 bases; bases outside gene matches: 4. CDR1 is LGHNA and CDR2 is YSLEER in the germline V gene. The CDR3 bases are TGCGCCAGCAGCCAAGATCGGCGGGGGGGACAAGAGACCCAGTACTTC. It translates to CASSQDRRGGQETQYF.

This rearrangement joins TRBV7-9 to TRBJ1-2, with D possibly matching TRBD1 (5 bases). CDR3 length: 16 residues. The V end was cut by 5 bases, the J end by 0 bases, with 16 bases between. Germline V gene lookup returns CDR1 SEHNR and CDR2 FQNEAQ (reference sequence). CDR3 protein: CASSQDGTAANYGYTF. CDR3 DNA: TGTGCCAGCAGCCAAGATGGGACCGCAGCTAACTATGGCTACACCTTC.

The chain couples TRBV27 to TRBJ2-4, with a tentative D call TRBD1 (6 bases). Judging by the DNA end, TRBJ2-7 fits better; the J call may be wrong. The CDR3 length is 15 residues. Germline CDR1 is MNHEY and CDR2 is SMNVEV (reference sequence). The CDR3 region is CASSVRGLSSYEQYF. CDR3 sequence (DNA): TGTGCCAGCAGCGTCAGGGGTCTCAGCTCCTACGAGCAGTACTTC.

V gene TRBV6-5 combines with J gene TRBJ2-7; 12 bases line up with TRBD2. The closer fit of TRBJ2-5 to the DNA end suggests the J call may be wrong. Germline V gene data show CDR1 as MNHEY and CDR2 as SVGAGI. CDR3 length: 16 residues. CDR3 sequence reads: CASSYSGTSGLGTQYF. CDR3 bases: TGTGCCAGCAGTTACTCAGGGACTAGCGGGTTGGGGACCCAGTACTTC.